This TCR beta chain was sequenced for a study of monozygotic twins with inflammatory bowel disease. Germline CDR1 MNHEY, CDR2 SVGEGT. This CDR3 comprises 15 residues. Points from the study as a whole: It was observed that concordant and discordant twins did not differ in repertoire similarity, possibly given limited power.

Per-sample cDNA came from eight separate reactions. TCRdb processed the 5' RACE reads again and assigns one entry to each CDR3 protein, with no DNA. Its clone listing holds 330,000 or so distinct CDR3 sequences. Remarks on this clonotype: Its antigen remains unknown.

The clonotype was recovered from a human donor with ulcerative colitis or Crohn's disease, or a healthy co-twin of an affected twin (not recorded which). Sequences were obtained from blood. The rearrangement links TRBV6-2 or TRBV6-3 to TRBJ1-5; there is no DNA to check the TCRdb D call of TRBD1. The CDR3: CASSYQGVYNQPQHF.